A single sample is the source of the 14 T cell receptor beta chains below, sequenced in a study of Ad26.COV2.S vaccination and SARS-CoV-2 variants. Clones were read by immunoSEQ multiplex PCR, and TCRdb kept only the in-frame ones, dropping some. The table has more than 300,000 clones, 75% to 90% seen once. Treatment specified: some 20 received Ad26.COV2.S at low or high dose, single or two shots; five or six received placebo; per-sample allocation not given. The samples date from day 63 after the first vaccine or placebo injection. The material was peripheral blood, obtained in a trial of Ad26.COV2.S vaccine versus placebo. These receptors were collected from a person aged 18-65 years who received the Ad26.COV2.S COVID-19 vaccine or a placebo.

The chain uses TRBV29-1 and TRBJ1-2, with D perhaps matching TRBD1 (6 bases). The germline gives CDR1 SQVTM, CDR2 ANQGSEA. Trimming left V 8 bases short and J 6 bases short, with 13 bases between. The CDR3 runs 11 residues. CDR3 coding DNA: TGCAGCTGCAGGGGCTCGGATGGCTACACCTTC. Its translation: CSCRGSDGYTF.

As regards this clone: One junction end disagrees with the germline gene, perhaps due to a read error. The chain has TRBV6-5 and TRBJ1-6; TRBD1 might be the D (5 bases). Germline V lookup: CDR1 MNHEY, CDR2 SVGAGI. The CDR3 is 12 residues long. The chain's CDR3 is CASTSGGTLLDF. The CDR3 nucleotides read TGTGCCAGCACATCCGGTGGGACCTTACTAGATTTT.

The chain carries TRBV10-3 and TRBJ2-1, with TRBD2 matching 14 bases. Unmatched junction bases numbered 3, after V lost 5 bases and J lost 0 bases. Germline CDR1 ENHRY, CDR2 SYGVKD. The CDR3 is 17 residues long. Here the CDR3 reads CAISPGTSGGSYNEQFF. As DNA, the CDR3 is TGTGCCATCAGTCCCGGGACTAGCGGGGGCTCCTACAATGAGCAGTTCTTC.

The chain has TRBV5-1 and TRBJ1-1; the D is unclear. Germline CDR1 reads SGHRS; CDR2 reads YFSETQ. The germline V and J ends were trimmed by 0 bases and 1 base, with 7 bases remaining between them. The CDR3 covers 14 residues. CDR3 nucleotides: TGCGCCAGCAGCTTGGCGGCAGAGAACACTGAAGCTTTCTTT. This sequence encodes CASSLAAENTEAFF.

The chain employs TRBV19 and TRBJ1-5; D is unclear. CDR1 and CDR2 (germline): LNHDA, SQIVND (reference sequence). V lost 3 bases and J lost 2, with 14 bases in between. The CDR3 covers 16 residues. CDR3 sequence reads: CASSMTKLNGNQPQHF. DNA for the CDR3: TGTGCCAGTAGTATGACCAAATTGAATGGCAATCAGCCCCAGCATTTT. Supplemented by reference TRBV19 and TRBJ1-5, the full variable domain reads DGGITQSPKYLFRKEGQNVTLSCEQNLNHDAMYWYRQDPGQGLRLIYYSQIVNDFQKGDIAEGYSVSREKKESFPLTVTSAQKNPTAFYLCASSMTKLNGNQPQHFGDGTRLSIL.

The chain recombines TRBV4-3 with TRBJ2-7; a weak D match, TRBD1 (5 bases). Trimming shortened V by 0 bases and J by 4 bases, and 16 bases separated the two germline ends. The V gene's germline CDR1 is LGHNA and CDR2 YSLEER. This CDR3 is built from 16 residues. The CDR3, as DNA: TGCGCCAGCAGCCAAGAACAGGCCCCGACTTTTTACGAGCAGTACTTC. It specifies CASSQEQAPTFYEQYF.

The V and J genes are TRBV7-9 and TRBJ2-1; D not certain. Trimming took off 2 bases at V and 6 bases at J, with 11 bases between the two ends. The germline V gene has CDR1 SEHNR and CDR2 FQNEAQ (reference sequence). The CDR3 consists of 14 residues. The DNA of the CDR3 is TGTGCCAGCAGCTTAACCATTGACTCCAATGAGCAGTTCTTC. This encodes CASSLTIDSNEQFF.

This chain uses TRBV5-1 with TRBJ2-2; 14 bases line up with TRBD2. Germline values: CDR1 SGHRS, CDR2 YFSETQ. Losses at the gene ends were 3 bases for V and 8 bases for J; bases not matched to a gene: 9. There are 17 residues in the CDR3. In nucleotides, the CDR3 is TGCGCCAGCAGCTCCTCGACTAGCGGGAGGGCTGGTGGGGAGCTGTTTTTT. Translating gives CASSSSTSGRAGGELFF.

This chain connects TRBV12-3 or TRBV12-4 to TRBJ1-1, with no clear D. Trimming took off 3 bases at V and 1 base at J, with 3 bases between the two ends. The CDR3 is 12 amino acids. CDR3: CASSFSNTEAFF. The CDR3 DNA reads as TGTGCCAGCAGTTTTTCGAACACTGAAGCTTTCTTT.

V is TRBV6-5 and J is TRBJ1-6; 8 bases line up with TRBD1. The CDR3 length is 15 residues. Germline CDR1 and CDR2: MNHEY and SVGAGI. V trimming: 7 bases; J trimming: 8 bases; junction bases outside the gene matches: 10. The CDR3 reads CASTTEAGGDSPLHF. Here the CDR3 DNA reads TGTGCCAGCACTACGGAGGCAGGGGGCGATTCACCCCTCCACTTT.

V and J are TRBV20-1 and TRBJ1-2, with D possibly TRBD1 on 5 matching bases. Germline CDR1 and CDR2: DFQATT and SNEGSKA (reference sequence). The CDR3 totals 11 residues. The CDR3 sequence: CRGGVNYGYTF. CDR3 sequence (DNA): TGCAGGGGAGGGGTTAACTATGGCTACACCTTC.

This clone was counted a few times. The gene calls are TRBV7-9 and TRBJ2-1; 9 positions match TRBD2. CDR1 and CDR2 from the germline V gene are SEHNR and FQNEAQ (reference sequence). The V gene end was trimmed by 7 bases and the J gene end by 9 bases; junction bases not matched to a gene: 7. CDR3 length: 13 amino acids. The CDR3 sequence: CASTSAGGSEQFF. The CDR3 DNA sequence: TGTGCCAGCACCTCAGCGGGAGGAAGTGAGCAGTTCTTC.

Only a few counts were recorded for this clone. V is TRBV4-2 and J is TRBJ1-5, with D perhaps matching TRBD1 (5 bases). The CDR3 extends over 17 amino acids. Deletions cut 2 bases from V and 1 base from J, with 15 bases between. CDR1 and CDR2 from the germline V gene are LGHNA and YNFKEQ. The CDR3 here is CASSQRWGGESNQPQHF. The CDR3 bases are TGTGCCAGCAGCCAAAGGTGGGGGGGTGAAAGCAATCAGCCCCAGCATTTT.

J is TRBJ2-1 and V is TRBV19; D is possibly TRBD1 or TRBD2 (5 bases each). The CDR3 extends over 14 amino acids. The germline V and J ends were trimmed by 7 bases and 2 bases, with 12 bases remaining between them. Germline V gives CDR1 LNHDA, CDR2 SQIVND (reference sequence). The DNA for the CDR3 is TGTGCCAGTACGCAGGGAGTCACCTACAATGAGCAGTTCTTC. Protein sequence: CASTQGVTYNEQFF.